These T cell receptor beta chains were read from a single sample in a study of spatial heterogeneity in lung cancer. Using its own MiXCR run on the 5' RACE reads, TCRdb lists one record per CDR3 protein. Of about 70,000 distinct CDR3 sequences listed, roughly 8.9% were seen once; the top ten hold under 2.5%. This specimen consisted of PBMCs, obtained at follow-up. Receptor source: a female donor with early-stage non-small cell lung cancer. The CDR3 runs from the conserved cysteine through the conserved F or W. Fields, in order: clone size, V gene, D gene, J gene, CDR3 length, CDR3 protein, CDR3 DNA. D genes are given only for firm matches. A row's size may be missing; if present it is once, few, many or a size class.

clone size: many; V gene: TRBV19; D gene: -; J gene: TRBJ1-1; CDR3 length: 16; CDR3 protein: CASSPRSDRLNTEAFF; CDR3 DNA: TGTGCCAGTAGCCCCAGATCGGACAGATTGAACACTGAAGCTTTCTTT
clone size: many; V gene: TRBV12-3/TRBV12-4; D gene: -; J gene: TRBJ1-6; CDR3 length: 15; CDR3 protein: CASTRDGPPFPPLHF; CDR3 DNA: TGTGCCAGCACCCGAGACGGACCCCCTTTCCCACCCCTCCACTTT
clone size: -; V gene: TRBV29-1; D gene: TRBD1; J gene: TRBJ1-1; CDR3 length: 12; CDR3 protein: CSGGQAVTEAFF; CDR3 DNA: TGCAGCGGGGGACAGGCTGTGACTGAAGCTTTCTTT
clone size: -; V gene: TRBV20-1; D gene: TRBD1; J gene: TRBJ2-1; CDR3 length: 14; CDR3 protein: CSARDRGRSGEQFF; CDR3 DNA: TGCAGTGCTAGGGACAGGGGGCGAAGCGGTGAGCAGTTCTTC
clone size: many; V gene: TRBV5-1; D gene: -; J gene: TRBJ2-7; CDR3 length: 14; CDR3 protein: CASNGAGSSYEQYF; CDR3 DNA: TGCGCCAGCAATGGGGCAGGGTCGTCCTACGAGCAGTACTTC
clone size: many; V gene: TRBV10-3; D gene: -; J gene: TRBJ1-1; CDR3 length: 16; CDR3 protein: CAIGKGPPPPDTEAFF; CDR3 DNA: TGTGCCATCGGGAAGGGCCCTCCGCCGCCTGACACTGAAGCTTTCTTT
clone size: few; V gene: TRBV7-2; D gene: TRBD2; J gene: TRBJ2-1; CDR3 length: 15; CDR3 protein: CASSSGTSSYNEQFF; CDR3 DNA: TGTGCCAGCAGCTCCGGGACTAGCTCCTACAATGAGCAGTTCTTC
clone size: many; V gene: TRBV3-1; D gene: -; J gene: TRBJ1-2; CDR3 length: 15; CDR3 protein: CASSSPETGSYGYTF; CDR3 DNA: TGTGCCAGCAGCTCACCGGAGACGGGGTCCTATGGCTACACCTTC
clone size: many; V gene: TRBV5-1; D gene: -; J gene: TRBJ1-3; CDR3 length: 13; CDR3 protein: CASSSQPGNTIYF; CDR3 DNA: TGCGCCAGCAGCTCTCAGCCGGGAAACACCATATATTTT
clone size: many; V gene: TRBV28; D gene: -; J gene: TRBJ1-5; CDR3 length: 15; CDR3 protein: CASSRTLRIREPQHF; CDR3 DNA: TGTGCCAGCAGTAGGACACTCCGAATCAGGGAGCCCCAGCATTTT
clone size: many; V gene: TRBV11-2; D gene: -; J gene: TRBJ2-1; CDR3 length: 15; CDR3 protein: CASSLGGQSGNEQFF; CDR3 DNA: TGTGCCAGCAGCTTAGGGGGACAATCAGGGAATGAGCAGTTCTTC
clone size: many; V gene: TRBV6-1; D gene: -; J gene: TRBJ1-2; CDR3 length: 14; CDR3 protein: CASSEGPLGYGYTF; CDR3 DNA: TGTGCCAGCAGTGAGGGGCCCCTAGGCTATGGCTACACCTTC
clone size: many; V gene: TRBV12-3/TRBV12-4; D gene: -; J gene: TRBJ1-2; CDR3 length: 13; CDR3 protein: CASSARRVYGYTF; CDR3 DNA: TGTGCCAGCAGTGCTCGCAGGGTGTACGGCTACACCTTC
clone size: many; V gene: TRBV20-1; D gene: TRBD2; J gene: TRBJ2-1; CDR3 length: 14; CDR3 protein: CSASLLAGGNEQFF; CDR3 DNA: TGCAGTGCTTCCTTACTAGCGGGAGGCAATGAGCAGTTCTTC
clone size: many; V gene: TRBV12-3/TRBV12-4; D gene: -; J gene: TRBJ2-2; CDR3 length: 14; CDR3 protein: CASSFNQNTGELFF; CDR3 DNA: TGTGCCAGCAGTTTTAACCAGAACACCGGGGAGCTGTTTTTT
clone size: once; V gene: TRBV5-1; D gene: -; J gene: TRBJ1-2; CDR3 length: 12; CDR3 protein: CASSSDNYGYTF; CDR3 DNA: TGCGCCAGCAGCTCGGACAACTATGGCTACACCTTC
clone size: -; V gene: TRBV11-2; D gene: -; J gene: TRBJ1-1; CDR3 length: 16; CDR3 protein: CASSLTQGGLTGEAFF; CDR3 DNA: TGTGCCAGCAGCTTAACACAGGGAGGGCTGACCGGTGAAGCTTTCTTT
clone size: many; V gene: TRBV28; D gene: -; J gene: TRBJ1-4; CDR3 length: 14; CDR3 protein: CASSSGVVYEKLFF; CDR3 DNA: TGTGCCAGCAGTTCAGGGGTGGTGTATGAAAAACTGTTTTTT
clone size: many; V gene: TRBV20-1; D gene: TRBD2; J gene: TRBJ2-1; CDR3 length: 14; CDR3 protein: CSASGRPSYNEQFF; CDR3 DNA: TGCAGTGCTAGCGGGAGGCCCAGCTACAATGAGCAGTTCTTC
clone size: many; V gene: TRBV6-5; D gene: -; J gene: TRBJ1-6; CDR3 length: 16; CDR3 protein: CASSYSNYLPVAPLHF; CDR3 DNA: TGTGCCAGCAGTTACTCGAATTATCTCCCCGTGGCACCCCTCCACTTT
clone size: few; V gene: TRBV9; D gene: -; J gene: TRBJ2-2; CDR3 length: 14; CDR3 protein: CASSPRQFTGELFF; CDR3 DNA: TGTGCCAGCAGCCCCCGACAGTTCACCGGGGAGCTGTTTTTT
clone size: few; V gene: TRBV6-1; D gene: -; J gene: TRBJ1-4; CDR3 length: 16; CDR3 protein: CASTLRTFHQGEKLFF; CDR3 DNA: TGTGCCAGCACCCTAAGGACTTTTCATCAAGGTGAAAAACTGTTTTTT
clone size: many; V gene: TRBV20-1; D gene: -; J gene: TRBJ1-3; CDR3 length: 15; CDR3 protein: CSATSRLASGNTIYF; CDR3 DNA: TGCAGTGCTACCAGTAGACTCGCATCTGGAAACACCATATATTTT
clone size: many; V gene: TRBV15; D gene: -; J gene: TRBJ1-2; CDR3 length: 12; CDR3 protein: CATSKDRGGYTF; CDR3 DNA: TGTGCCACCTCGAAGGACAGAGGCGGCTACACCTTC
clone size: -; V gene: TRBV28; D gene: TRBD1; J gene: TRBJ1-5; CDR3 length: 16; CDR3 protein: CASSWVRTGGDQPQHF; CDR3 DNA: TGTGCCAGCAGTTGGGTCAGGACAGGGGGCGATCAGCCCCAGCATTTT
clone size: -; V gene: TRBV5-1; D gene: -; J gene: TRBJ2-3; CDR3 length: 17; CDR3 protein: CASSLVPGPGRTDTQYF; CDR3 DNA: TGCGCCAGCAGCTTGGTCCCCGGACCCGGCCGCACAGATACGCAGTATTTT
clone size: many; V gene: TRBV20-1; D gene: TRBD2; J gene: TRBJ2-7; CDR3 length: 13; CDR3 protein: CSALGLGGYEQYF; CDR3 DNA: TGCAGTGCTCTGGGACTAGGGGGATACGAGCAGTACTTC
clone size: many; V gene: TRBV7-9; D gene: TRBD1; J gene: TRBJ1-6; CDR3 length: 14; CDR3 protein: CASSFGTDNSPLHF; CDR3 DNA: TGTGCCAGCAGCTTTGGGACAGATAATTCACCCCTCCACTTT